This T cell receptor (beta chain) was documented in a study of T cell responses to AZD1222 COVID-19 vaccine. Study results and limitations: Only a handful of people who got AZD1222 tested seropositive at baseline.

The CDR3 consists of 18 residues. V was pared by 1 base and J by 4 bases, with 22 bases between. Germline loops: CDR1 SGHVS, CDR2 FNYEAQ. As to this clone: Its antigen remains unknown.

Measured with immunoSEQ multiplex PCR; TCRdb has only the in-frame clones, and not every one. Here the sample spans around 60,000 clones, around nine tenths being singletons. The sequencing used peripheral blood, collected on day 0 of AZD1222 vaccination. The sequence derives from an adult in good health. The rearrangement joins TRBV7-6 to TRBJ1-2, with a weak D call TRBD1 (5 bases). The CDR3 DNA follows: TGTGCCAGCAGCTTAGAAGGGTCAGGGTCCCTCTCCAGCTATGGCTACACCTTC. This codes for CASSLEGSGSLSSYGYTF.